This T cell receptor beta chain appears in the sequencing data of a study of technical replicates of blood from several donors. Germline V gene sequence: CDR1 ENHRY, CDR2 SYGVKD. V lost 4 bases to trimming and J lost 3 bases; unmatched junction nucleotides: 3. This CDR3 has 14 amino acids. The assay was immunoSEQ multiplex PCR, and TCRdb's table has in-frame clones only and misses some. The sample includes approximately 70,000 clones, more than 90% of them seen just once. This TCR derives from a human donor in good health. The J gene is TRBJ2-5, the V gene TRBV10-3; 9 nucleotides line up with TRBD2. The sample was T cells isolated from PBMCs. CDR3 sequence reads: CAISVAGDEETQYF. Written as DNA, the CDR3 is TGTGCCATCAGTGTAGCGGGAGACGAAGAGACCCAGTACTTC.